The 21 T cell receptor beta chains below all came from one sample that was sequenced in a study of blood T cell repertoires in COVID-19. Assay used: immunoSEQ multiplex PCR; TCRdb lists only in-frame clones, some missing. This table holds about 230,000 clones, roughly nine tenths found once. Sequencing was performed on PBMCs or T cells enriched from blood (not recorded which). These receptors originate from a woman aged 30 to 39 with acute COVID-19.

The chain combines TRBV5-1 with TRBJ2-1, with 11 bases matching TRBD2. The germline V gene has CDR1 SGHRS and CDR2 YFSETQ. The CDR3 consists of 18 residues. V trimming: 1 base; J trimming: 5 bases; junction bases outside the gene matches: 11. The CDR3 DNA follows: TGCGCCAGCAGCTTGTTAATAGCGGGGGGGCCCGGGGACAATGAGCAGTTCTTC. This codes for CASSLLIAGGPGDNEQFF.

The chain links TRBV19 to TRBJ2-3, with D tentatively TRBD2 (7 bases). The length of the CDR3 is 14 residues. V was cut by 5 bases and J by 4 bases, with 13 bases left in between. Germline V CDR1 and CDR2: LNHDA, SQIVND (reference sequence). The DNA for the CDR3 is TGTGCCAGTAGTCTCGGGGGGCGGTCAGATACGCAGTATTTT. It codes for CASSLGGRSDTQYF.

The rearrangement joins TRBV28 to TRBJ1-1; TRBD1 agrees at 7 bases. CDR1 is MDHEN and CDR2 is SYDVKM in the germline V gene. This CDR3 region has 13 residues. The V gene end was trimmed by 11 bases and the J gene end by 0 bases; junction bases not matched to a gene: 6. CDR3 residues: CAPKGQLNTEAFF. In DNA, the CDR3 is TGTGCCCCCAAGGGACAGTTGAACACTGAAGCTTTCTTT.

The chain carries TRBV7-8 and TRBJ1-5; D possibly corresponds to TRBD1 (5 bases). Germline V CDR1 and CDR2: SGHVS, FQNEAQ. Trimming removed 5 bases from V and 7 bases from J, with 15 bases in between. This CDR3 is built from 14 residues. CDR3 in DNA: TGTGCCAGCAGCCTGGGGGGAGCTCGACAGCCCCAGCATTTT. This codes for CASSLGGARQPQHF. Together with reference TRBV7-8 and TRBJ1-5, the CDR3 gives the full variable domain: GAGVSQSPRYKVAKRGQDVALRCDPISGHVSLFWYQQALGQGPEFLTYFQNEAQLDKSGLPSDRFFAERPEGSVSTLKIQRTQQEDSAVYLCASSLGGARQPQHFGDGTRLSIL.

The V call is TRBV4-1, the J call TRBJ1-5, with 10 positions matching TRBD1. Losses at the gene ends were 3 bases for V and 5 bases for J; bases not matched to a gene: 4. This CDR3 has 15 amino acids. Germline lookup yields CDR1 MGHRA and CDR2 YSYEKL. CDR3 DNA: TGCGCCAGCAGCCAGGGACAGGGGTCCTATCAGCCCCAGCATTTT. Amino acids: CASSQGQGSYQPQHF.

This chain links TRBV27 with TRBJ2-7; D is unresolved. The CDR3 is 14 residues long. Germline assignment: CDR1 MNHEY and CDR2 SMNVEV (reference sequence). V gave up 3 bases and J gave up 0 bases, with 9 bases separating them. The CDR3 here is CASSFAVSSYEQYF. The CDR3 DNA follows: TGTGCCAGCAGTTTTGCGGTAAGCTCCTACGAGCAGTACTTC.

This chain connects TRBV29-1 to TRBJ2-3; D call uncertain. Germline V gene lookup returns CDR1 SQVTM and CDR2 ANQGSEA. The V gene lost 7 bases and the J gene lost 0 bases, with 11 bases spanning the gap. There are 13 residues in the CDR3. The CDR3 spells CSARLISTDTQYF. CDR3 bases: TGCAGCGCTCGACTGATAAGCACAGATACGCAGTATTTT.

This clone was seen a handful of times. The J gene is TRBJ1-5, the V gene TRBV6-5; possibly TRBD1 for D (6 bases). V was trimmed by 7 bases and J by 3 bases, leaving 13 bases between them. Germline V gene data show CDR1 as MNHEY and CDR2 as SVGAGI. The CDR3 loop spans 14 amino acids. The CDR3 DNA sequence: TGTGCCAGCAAACTCGGACAGCACAATCAGCCCCAGCATTTT. Translated: CASKLGQHNQPQHF.

The genes are TRBV5-1 and TRBJ2-7; 9 nucleotides align to TRBD1. The V gene's germline CDR1 is SGHRS and CDR2 YFSETQ. The CDR3 consists of 15 residues. Trimming took 4 bases from V and 4 from J; bases not matched to a gene: 9. The CDR3 protein is CASSPWGTGLYEQYF. The CDR3 DNA sequence: TGCGCCAGCAGCCCCTGGGGGACAGGGCTTTACGAGCAGTACTTC. Drawing the rest from reference TRBV5-1 and TRBJ2-7, the complete variable domain is KAGVTQTPRYLIKTRGQQVTLSCSPISGHRSVSWYQQTPGQGLQFLFEYFSETQRNKGNFPGRFSGRQFSNSRSEMNVSTLELGDSALYLCASSPWGTGLYEQYFGPGTRLTVT.

The chain employs TRBV28 and TRBJ1-4, with D possibly matching TRBD1 (5 bases). The CDR3 has 15 amino acids. The germline V gene encodes CDR1 MDHEN and CDR2 SYDVKM. Deletions cut 4 bases from V and 4 bases from J, with 13 bases between. CDR3 coding DNA: TGTGCCAGCAGTTCCTGGGACGGGAGTAATGAAAAACTGTTTTTT. This translates into CASSSWDGSNEKLFF.

This chain links TRBV30 with TRBJ1-5, with a weak D call TRBD1 (5 bases). CDR3 length: 14 residues. The V gene lost 1 base and the J gene lost 4 bases, with 11 bases spanning the gap. In germline, CDR1 is GTSNPN, CDR2 SVGIG (reference sequence). In nucleotides, the CDR3 is TGTGCCTGGAGTGCGGACAACAGGAATCAGCCCCAGCATTTT. Amino acid sequence: CAWSADNRNQPQHF.

This clone was seen a handful of times. The chain links TRBV7-2 to TRBJ1-5; D gene uncertain. V lost 5 bases to trimming and J lost 5 bases, with 16 bases between them. CDR3 size: 15 residues. Germline V lookup: CDR1 SGHTA, CDR2 FQGNSA. This CDR3 reads CASSQDGLVHQPQHF. The CDR3 coding sequence is TGTGCCAGCAGCCAGGATGGACTGGTGCATCAGCCCCAGCATTTT. Supplemented by reference TRBV7-2 and TRBJ1-5, the full variable domain reads GAGVSQSPSNKVTEKGKDVELRCDPISGHTALYWYRQSLGQGLEFLIYFQGNSAPDKSGLPSDRFSAERTGGSVSTLTIQRTQQEDSAVYLCASSQDGLVHQPQHFGDGTRLSIL.

Of note for this clone: The germline gene is not matched at one end of the junction; a read error may be the cause. The rearrangement joins TRBV27 to TRBJ1-5; weak D call: TRBD1 (5 bases). Germline loops: CDR1 MNHEY, CDR2 SMNVEV (reference sequence). The CDR3 is made up of 13 amino acids. The CDR3: CASSLGLAAARSF. In DNA form, the CDR3 reads TGTGCCAGCAGTTTGGGACTCGCCGCGGCCAGATCTTTT.

CDR3 sequence reads: CASRGTGAYEQYF. Here the CDR3 DNA reads TGTGCCAGCCGCGGGACAGGGGCCTACGAGCAGTACTTC. J is TRBJ2-7 and V is TRBV6-5; TRBD1 matches 10 bases. V shed 8 bases and J 2 bases; nucleotides not matched to a gene: 3. The germline V gene encodes CDR1 MNHEY and CDR2 SVGAGI. This CDR3 region has 13 residues.

This chain joins TRBV2 and TRBJ1-1; D not resolved. The V gene lost 6 bases and the J gene lost 1 base, with 9 bases spanning the gap. This CDR3 is built from 13 residues. Germline CDR1 reads SNHLY; CDR2 reads FYNNEI. The CDR3 region has the DNA TGTGCCAGCAGCGACACAAAGAACACTGAAGCTTTCTTT. Its protein product is CASSDTKNTEAFF.

V and J are TRBV6-5 and TRBJ2-7; D perhaps matches TRBD2 (5 bases). Trimming shortened V by 6 bases and J by 3 bases, and 15 bases separated the two germline ends. CDR3 size: 14 residues. The germline gives CDR1 MNHEY, CDR2 SVGAGI. The CDR3 spells CASSRSLAGYEQYF. Written as DNA, the CDR3 is TGTGCCAGCAGCCGGAGCCTAGCAGGCTACGAGCAGTACTTC.

CDR3 nucleotide sequence: TGCGCCAGCAGCTCACTAGCGGGGGGGCTGGATGAGCAGTTCTTC. It encodes CASSSLAGGLDEQFF. The V call is TRBV5-1, the J call TRBJ2-1; TRBD2 matches at 13 bases. CDR1 is SGHRS and CDR2 is YFSETQ in the germline V gene. Trimming cost V 3 bases and J 8 bases; bases outside gene matches: 5. There are 15 residues in the CDR3. The full variable domain, rest sourced from reference TRBV5-1 and TRBJ2-1, is KAGVTQTPRYLIKTRGQQVTLSCSPISGHRSVSWYQQTPGQGLQFLFEYFSETQRNKGNFPGRFSGRQFSNSRSEMNVSTLELGDSALYLCASSSLAGGLDEQFFGPGTRLTVL.

Remarks on this clone: This same CDR3 is encoded by further DNA sequences in the sample. This chain connects TRBV18 to TRBJ1-6, with D tentatively TRBD1 (6 bases). V lost 8 bases, J lost 7 bases, and 12 bases lay in between. CDR1 KGHSH and CDR2 LQKENI come from the germline V gene. The CDR3 loop spans 13 amino acids. The CDR3 sequence: CASLGQRNSPLHF. In nucleotides, the CDR3 is TGTGCCAGCCTTGGACAGCGAAATTCACCCCTCCACTTT.

This rearrangement joins TRBV30 to TRBJ2-7; TRBD1 agrees at 7 bases. Germline CDR1 is GTSNPN and CDR2 is SVGIG (reference sequence). V shed 8 bases and J 0 bases; nucleotides not matched to a gene: 4. The CDR3 sequence is 12 residues long. CDR3: CATRDSSYEQYF. CDR3 nucleotides: TGTGCCACTCGGGACAGCTCCTACGAGCAGTACTTC.

This clone was recorded only once. The chain links TRBV2 to TRBJ2-5, with TRBD1 matching over 10 bases. The germline gives CDR1 SNHLY, CDR2 FYNNEI. The CDR3 sequence is 14 residues long. With V trimmed by 7 bases and J by 4 bases, 6 bases remained unmatched. CDR3 amino acids: CASTGGTGVETQYF. CDR3 DNA: TGTGCCAGCACTGGGGGGACAGGGGTAGAGACCCAGTACTTC.

The chain recombines TRBV24-1 with TRBJ1-5; 8 nucleotides align to TRBD1. Unmatched junction bases numbered 0, after V lost 3 bases and J lost 6 bases. CDR1 is KGHDR and CDR2 is SFDVKD in the germline V gene. The CDR3 has 13 residues. CDR3 protein: CATSDTGGQPQHF. As DNA, the CDR3 is TGTGCCACCAGTGATACAGGGGGTCAGCCCCAGCATTTT.